This is a list of T cell receptor beta chains from one sample in a study of memory CD4+ T cells and cytomegalovirus serostatus. Sequencing was performed with immunoSEQ multiplex PCR; in TCRdb, only in-frame clones are kept and a portion is missing. This table has about 100,000 clones, 80% appearing once. The sample comprised memory CD4+ T cells from blood. Receptors were obtained from an adult in good health and CMV-seropositive. Each CDR3 is given with its conserved first and last residue. A D gene is named only where the DNA matches it firmly. Rows may omit the clone size; those that give it use once, few, many or a size class.

CDR3nt,CDR3aa,j_gene,d_gene,abundance,v_gene
TGTGCCAGCAGGACCCCAGGGGCTCATGGCTACACCTTC,CASRTPGAHGYTF,TRBJ1-2,.,.,TRBV6-1
TGTGCCAGTAGTATGTTGGACAGGGGCCGGGAGGGCACTGAAGCTTTCTTT,CASSMLDRGREGTEAFF,TRBJ1-1,TRBD1,.,TRBV19
TGTGCCAGCACCCCAGCTAGCGGGAATTTTAATGAGCAGTTCTTC,CASTPASGNFNEQFF,TRBJ2-1,TRBD2,.,TRBV7-3
TGTGCCAGCAGCCAGGGGGAGAGGGGAGAAGGAGATACGCAGTATTTT,CASSQGERGEGDTQYF,TRBJ2-3,TRBD1,.,TRBV11-2
TGTGCCAGCAGCTTAGGGGGACCGCTCTACGAGCAGTACTTC,CASSLGGPLYEQYF,TRBJ2-7,.,.,TRBV7-8
TGTGCCAGTACCTTGGCGCGGAAGATTAACACTGAAGCTTTCTTT,CASTLARKINTEAFF,TRBJ1-1,.,.,TRBV19
TGTGCCAGCAGCCTCTCAGGTGGGGGGTCGGCCGGGGAGCTGTTTTTT,CASSLSGGGSAGELFF,TRBJ2-2,.,.,TRBV14
TGTGCCAGCAGCCTCGCGGGAGGCAATCAGCCCCAGCATTTT,CASSLAGGNQPQHF,TRBJ1-5,.,.,TRBV4-2
TGTGCCAGTAGTTTCTATGCCCTGTCTGGTGGGGCCAACGTCCTGACTTTC,CASSFYALSGGANVLTF,TRBJ2-6,.,few,TRBV19
TGCGCCAGCAGCAACCATTCCAGGAGGGGCTACACCTTC,CASSNHSRRGYTF,TRBJ1-2,.,once,TRBV5-1
TGTGCCAGCAGTTTCGGACGGTCCTACGAGCAGTACTTC,CASSFGRSYEQYF,TRBJ2-7,.,once,TRBV6-1
TGTGCCAGCAGTCCGGGACCCGCACCACAAGAGACCCAGTACTTC,CASSPGPAPQETQYF,TRBJ2-5,.,.,TRBV9
TGTGCCAGCAGCTTGGCAGGCACTATAATAGGTAATGAGCAGTTCTTC,CASSLAGTIIGNEQFF,TRBJ2-1,.,.,TRBV5-6
TGTGCCAGCAGCCCACGCAATAGGGTCTTTGGCTACACCTTC,CASSPRNRVFGYTF,TRBJ1-2,.,.,TRBV28
TGTGCCAGCAGCTTTTCCCTAGCGCCTGTTTCTGGGGCCAACGTCCTGACTTTC,CASSFSLAPVSGANVLTF,TRBJ2-6,.,.,TRBV5-6
TGTGCCAGCAGCGGACAGGTAGCGGGTCCCTACGAGCAGTACTTC,CASSGQVAGPYEQYF,TRBJ2-7,.,.,TRBV6-1
TGCAGCGGAGGGGGGGGCACTGAAGCTTTCTTT,CSGGGGTEAFF,TRBJ1-1,.,once,TRBV29-1
TGCGCCAGCAGCCCCCTCCCCCCGGCCGATAATGAAAAACTGTTTTTT,CASSPLPPADNEKLFF,TRBJ1-4,.,.,TRBV5-1